Presented here are 7 T cell receptor beta chains from one specimen sequenced in a study of cytomegalovirus exposure and HLA in healthy donors. Vbeta (60) and Jbeta (13) primers were used in the PCR. Repertoires were generated with immunoSEQ multiplex PCR, while TCRdb's copy carries only in-frame clones and drops some. This table holds over 100,000 clones, roughly 69% found once. The sequenced sample consisted of PBMCs. The receptors stem from a human donor in good health.

This clone was observed a few times. The V and J genes are TRBV5-1 and TRBJ2-5; 7 bases map to TRBD1. J lost 1 base, V lost 7 bases, and 7 bases had no gene match. This CDR3 region has 14 residues. Germline V gene lookup returns CDR1 SGHRS and CDR2 YFSETQ. The CDR3 bases are TGCGCCAGCGCGGCAGGGGGAAGCCAAGAGACCCAGTACTTC. Residues: CASAAGGSQETQYF.

The chain has TRBV29-1 and TRBJ1-5; D gene unclear. V lost 7 bases, J lost 3 bases, and 19 bases lay in between. The CDR3 contains 15 residues. Germline lookup yields CDR1 SQVTM and CDR2 ANQGSEA. CDR3 loop: CSALAGPGLNQPQHF. The CDR3 nucleotides are TGCAGCGCACTAGCAGGCCCAGGCCTCAATCAGCCCCAGCATTTT.

This chain uses TRBV25-1 with TRBJ1-2, with D possibly matching TRBD1 (5 bases). CDR3 size: 14 residues. CDR1 is MGHDK, CDR2 SYGVNS, per germline. Trimming pared 2 bases from V and 4 bases from J, leaving 11 bases between. CDR3 nucleotides: TGTGCCAGCAGTGAAACGGGGGGAAGCTATGGCTACACCTTC. It codes for CASSETGGSYGYTF.

The chain uses TRBV2 and TRBJ2-7; 13 bases align to TRBD2. Germline CDR1 SNHLY, CDR2 FYNNEI. V was clipped by 6 bases and J by 0 bases; unmatched bases: 20. The CDR3 extends over 21 amino acids. The DNA of the CDR3 is TGTGCCAGCAGCGTCATACAAGTAGGGGGGACTAGCGGGATGACCTCCTACGAGCAGTACTTC. This sequence encodes CASSVIQVGGTSGMTSYEQYF.

The V gene is TRBV28, the J gene TRBJ1-5, with 7 bases matching TRBD1. From germline, CDR1 is MDHEN and CDR2 SYDVKM. This CDR3 has 18 amino acids. V lost 3 bases and J lost 0; bases outside the gene matches: 11. This chain's CDR3 is CASSFGVSRGRSNQPQHF. CDR3 nucleotides: TGTGCCAGCAGTTTTGGGGTTTCGAGGGGGCGTAGCAATCAGCCCCAGCATTTT.

This clone was counted only a few times. The rearrangement links TRBV7-2 to TRBJ1-5, with 7 bases fitting TRBD1. The junction had 7 bases not matched to a gene; V was cut back by 8 bases and J by 0 bases. This CDR3 has 15 residues. Germline loops: CDR1 SGHTA, CDR2 FQGNSA. CDR3 region: CASAPGGSSNQPQHF. CDR3 nucleotide sequence: TGTGCCAGCGCCCCAGGGGGATCTAGCAATCAGCCCCAGCATTTT.

The chain combines TRBV27 with TRBJ1-2; 8 bases fit TRBD1. With V trimmed by 2 bases and J by 8 bases, 7 bases remained unmatched. The CDR3 spans 14 residues. Germline V gene lookup returns CDR1 MNHEY and CDR2 SMNVEV (reference sequence). The CDR3 loop reads CASSLQTGGEGYTF. The CDR3 DNA sequence: TGTGCCAGCAGTTTACAAACAGGGGGGGAGGGCTACACCTTC.